This entry is about one T cell receptor (beta chain). RNA was extracted with the RNeasy kit, and a quantity of 0.5 to 1 ug was reverse transcribed using random hexamers. TCRdb fed the immunoSEQ multiplex PCR reads into MiXCR, producing one record per CDR3 protein. This sample has 250,000 to 300,000 distinct CDR3 sequences, with 85% found just once. Trimming removed 0 bases from V and 5 bases from J, with 8 bases in between. CDR3 length: 13 amino acids. Germline CDR1 is GTSNPN and CDR2 is SVGIG (reference sequence). The record originates from a study of CD8 T cells in Susac syndrome. The chain combines TRBV30 with TRBJ2-1; D possibly corresponds to TRBD1 (5 bases). Sequencing used CD8+ T cells from PBMCs. This sequence originates from a human donor with multiple sclerosis. This CDR3 reads CAWSVDSHNEQFF. As DNA, the CDR3 is TGTGCCTGGAGTGTAGACAGCCACAATGAGCAGTTCTTC.